Each of the 20 T cell receptor beta chains below was sequenced from the same sample in a study of brain metastases from non-small cell lung cancer. Sequencing was performed with immunoSEQ multiplex PCR; in TCRdb, only in-frame clones are kept and a portion is missing. This sample has roughly 4,600 clones, with just under 85% found just once. The material sequenced was primary lung tumor tissue. The receptors originated from a donor aged 40 or over with non-small cell lung cancer.

This clone was found once. The genes are TRBV30 and TRBJ2-7, with TRBD2 as a possible D gene (5 bases). Deletions cut 2 bases from V and 2 bases from J, with 10 bases between. The CDR3 spans 13 residues. From germline, CDR1 is GTSNPN and CDR2 SVGIG (reference sequence). CDR3 bases: TGTGCCTGGAGTCTGGCGGGTACCTACGAGCAGTACGTC. Protein: CAWSLAGTYEQYV.

V usage is TRBV9 and J usage is TRBJ1-2; the match to TRBD1 covers 7 bases. Germline values: CDR1 SGDLS, CDR2 YYNGEE. V dropped 3 bases and J dropped 0; count of bases not matched to a gene: 5. The CDR3 consists of 15 residues. CDR3 sequence (DNA): TGTGCCAGCAGCGCTTTGGGACAGACTAACTATGGCTACACCTTC. This sequence encodes CASSALGQTNYGYTF.

This chain uses TRBV19 with TRBJ2-4; the D gene is possibly TRBD2 (6 bases). This CDR3 is 13 amino acids long. The V gene lost 3 bases and the J gene lost 9 bases, with 12 bases spanning the gap. CDR1 is LNHDA, CDR2 SQIVND, per germline (reference sequence). The CDR3 loop is CASSIGGLGIQYF. The CDR3, as DNA: TGTGCCAGTAGTATTGGGGGGTTAGGCATTCAGTACTTC.

The gene calls are TRBV7-2 and TRBJ1-2; 9 bases agree with TRBD1. This CDR3 region has 14 residues. Germline CDR1 SGHTA, CDR2 FQGNSA. Trimming cost V 2 bases and J 8 bases; bases outside gene matches: 6. The CDR3 loop reads CASSLPGTGSGYTF. The CDR3 DNA sequence: TGTGCCAGCAGCTTACCCGGGACAGGGAGCGGCTACACCTTC.

This chain uses TRBV11-3 with TRBJ2-1; no clear D gene. This CDR3 comprises 13 residues. From germline, CDR1 is SGHNT and CDR2 YENEEA. V lost 3 bases and J 7 bases, leaving 10 bases between the germline ends. The CDR3 nucleotides read TGTGCCAGCAGCTTTACCCTGGGGAATGAGCAGTTCTTC. It codes for CASSFTLGNEQFF. The whole variable domain, filled in from reference TRBV11-3 and TRBJ2-1, reads EAGVVQSPRYKIIEKKQPVAFWCNPISGHNTLYWYLQNLGQGPELLIRYENEEAVDDSQLPKDRFSAERLKGVDSTLKIQPAELGDSAVYLCASSFTLGNEQFFGPGTRLTVL.

This sequence joins TRBV30 and TRBJ2-5; 9 bases are shared with TRBD2. Germline CDR1 and CDR2: GTSNPN and SVGIG (reference sequence). J lost 1 base, V lost 2 bases, and 5 bases had no gene match. CDR3 length equals 15 residues. The CDR3 region has the DNA TGTGCCTGGAGTAGGCTAGCGGGGCCCCAAGAGACCCAGTACTTC. Translation gives CAWSRLAGPQETQYF.

The rearrangement joins TRBV19 to TRBJ2-2; D call uncertain. The length of the CDR3 is 14 residues. Germline CDR1 reads LNHDA; CDR2 reads SQIVND (reference sequence). V was shortened by 3 bases and J by 4 bases, with 9 bases between the two germline ends. The CDR3 DNA is TGTGCCAGTAGTATCCTGTTTCGCACCGGGGAGCTGTTTTTT. Amino acids: CASSILFRTGELFF.

The chain has TRBV7-8 and TRBJ2-1; D gene ambiguous. The CDR3 sequence is 11 residues long. Per the germline V gene, CDR1 is SGHVS and CDR2 is FQNEAQ. V dropped 5 bases and J dropped 8 bases, with 7 bases sitting between them. Here the CDR3 reads CASSRVDEQFF. As DNA, the CDR3 is TGTGCCAGCAGCCGAGTGGATGAGCAGTTCTTC.

This rearrangement joins TRBV7-8 to TRBJ2-3; 11 nucleotides match TRBD2. The CDR3 has 14 residues. Germline V CDR1 and CDR2: SGHVS, FQNEAQ. V lost 4 bases, J lost 7 bases, and 4 bases stayed unmatched. The CDR3 bases are TGTGCCAGCAGCTCTAGCGGGGGGAAGAATACGCAGTATTTT. Its translation is CASSSSGGKNTQYF. Full variable domain (rest looked up from reference TRBV7-8 and TRBJ2-3): GAGVSQSPRYKVAKRGQDVALRCDPISGHVSLFWYQQALGQGPEFLTYFQNEAQLDKSGLPSDRFFAERPEGSVSTLKIQRTQQEDSAVYLCASSSSGGKNTQYFGPGTRLTVL.

The chain recombines TRBV19 with TRBJ1-6, with D unclear. This CDR3 comprises 13 residues. CDR1 is LNHDA and CDR2 is SQIVND in the germline V gene (reference sequence). Trimming cost V 6 bases and J 0 bases, with 3 bases left between them. As DNA, the CDR3 is TGTGCCAGTAGGCGCTCCTATAATTCACCCCTCCACTTT. Protein: CASRRSYNSPLHF.

The rearrangement joins TRBV9 to TRBJ1-1; maybe TRBD1 (5 bases). The CDR3 totals 13 residues. Per germline, CDR1 SGDLS and CDR2 YYNGEE. Trimming removed 1 base from V and 1 base from J, with 5 bases in between. CDR3: CASSVQGNTEAFF. CDR3 nucleotide sequence: TGTGCCAGCAGCGTACAGGGGAACACTGAAGCTTTCTTT.

This clone was seen once. V gene TRBV6-4 combines with J gene TRBJ2-3, with a possible D match to TRBD2 (6 bases). CDR1 MRHNA and CDR2 SNTAGT come from the germline V gene. This CDR3 spans 14 amino acids. V lost 2 bases and J lost 2, with 8 bases in between. The CDR3 nucleotides read TGTGCCAGCAGTGACGGGGGGAACACAGATACGCAGTATTTT. It encodes CASSDGGNTDTQYF.

The chain is built from TRBV10-1 and TRBJ1-5, with 7 bases aligning to TRBD1. Per germline, CDR1 WNHNN and CDR2 SYGVQD (reference sequence). The V segment lost 6 bases and the J segment 1 base; nucleotides outside the gene matches: 0. There are 13 residues in the CDR3. CDR3 sequence: CASSRGSNQPQHF. DNA of the CDR3: TGCGCCAGCAGCAGGGGGAGCAATCAGCCCCAGCATTTT.

This chain joins TRBV3-1 (or the pseudogene TRBV3-2) and TRBJ2-5; 7 bases align to TRBD1. Germline-derived CDR1 and CDR2 are LGHDT and YNNKEL (reference sequence). The CDR3 runs 14 residues. V lost 2 bases and J lost 3; bases outside the gene matches: 3. CDR3 coding DNA: TGTGCCAGCAGCCAACCCACAGGGGAAGAGACCCAGTACTTC. Protein sequence: CASSQPTGEETQYF.

The chain uses TRBV6-5 and TRBJ1-1; D ambiguous. The CDR3 loop spans 11 amino acids. CDR1 and CDR2 from the germline V gene are MNHEY and SVGAGI. The V end was cut by 7 bases, the J end by 3 bases, with 6 bases between. The CDR3 DNA reads TGTGCCAGCACTCGGGACACTGAAGCTTTCTTT. It is translated as CASTRDTEAFF.

The chain links TRBV7-8 to TRBJ2-5, with D uncertain. This CDR3 has 14 residues. Germline V CDR1 and CDR2: SGHVS, FQNEAQ. V lost 1 base and J lost 5, with 11 bases in between. CDR3: CASSLGGLGETQYF. In DNA, the CDR3 is TGTGCCAGCAGCTTAGGCGGATTGGGGGAGACCCAGTACTTC.

V and J are TRBV5-6 and TRBJ1-1; maybe TRBD1 (6 bases). The CDR3 length is 16 residues. Germline values: CDR1 SGHDT, CDR2 YYEEEE. V shed 4 bases and J shed 12 bases, with 28 bases lying between them. The CDR3 nucleotides read TGTGCCAGCAGCCAGGAATTTACAGGGCTGAACACTAAAACTTTCTTT. Encoded protein: CASSQEFTGLNTKTFF.

The table lists this clone with a count of one. The chain recombines TRBV6-5 with TRBJ1-5, with a weak D call TRBD1 (5 bases). Trimming took off 0 bases at V and 3 bases at J, with 9 bases between the two ends. This CDR3 region has 15 residues. The V gene's germline CDR1 is MNHEY and CDR2 SVGAGI. The CDR3 DNA reads TGTGCCAGCAGTTACTCGTTGACAGACAATCAGCCCCAGCATTTT. This translates into CASSYSLTDNQPQHF.

The chain uses TRBV6-5 and TRBJ1-6; D is ambiguous. CDR1 and CDR2 from the germline V gene are MNHEY and SVGAGI. This CDR3 has 15 amino acids. V was shortened by 10 bases and J by 10 bases, with 23 bases between the two germline ends. CDR3 sequence: CATLTAPTPSSPLHF. The CDR3 DNA reads TGTGCCACCCTCACCGCTCCTACCCCGTCCTCACCCCTCCACTTT.

The V call is TRBV18, the J call TRBJ1-2; 11 nucleotides line up with TRBD1. Germline CDR1 reads KGHSH; CDR2 reads LQKENI. CDR3 size: 15 residues. Unmatched junction bases numbered 8, after V lost 3 bases and J lost 8 bases. The CDR3 coding sequence is TGTGCCAGCTCACCCTCCGGACAGGGGGCTAGAGGCTACACCTTC. It codes for CASSPSGQGARGYTF.